These 22 T cell receptor beta chains were all obtained from the same sample, sequenced in a study of beta chain features in type 1 diabetes. The antigens these receptors bind are not known. Isolated RNA was reverse transcribed in full, so expressed TCRB transcripts were sequenced. Method: immunoSEQ multiplex PCR; TCRdb's copy keeps in-frame clones and lacks some. The profile shows about 650,000 clones, roughly 12% of them singletons. Study results and caveats: TCRB CDR3s were moderately but significantly shorter in Type 1 diabetes patients in all four CD4+ subsets.

The sequenced sample consisted of naive CD4+ T cells from blood. These receptors were collected from a man aged 25 to 40 with type 1 diabetes.

This sequence joins TRBV11-2 and TRBJ1-5; the D is unclear. Germline V gene sequence: CDR1 SGHAT, CDR2 FQNNGV. V was shortened by 1 base and J by 5 bases, with 3 bases between the two germline ends. This CDR3 is built from 12 residues. In DNA form, the CDR3 reads TGTGCCAGCAGCTTAGGAGATCAGCCCCAGCATTTT. The encoded protein is CASSLGDQPQHF.

The chain carries TRBV7-3 and TRBJ2-1; 7 nucleotides line up with TRBD2. Germline V gene sequence: CDR1 SGHTA, CDR2 FQGTGA. CDR3 length: 15 residues. V lost 1 base to trimming and J lost 0 bases; unmatched junction nucleotides: 0. The CDR3 nucleotides read TGTGCCAGCAGCTTAAGCGGGAGCTCCTACAATGAGCAGTTCTTC. It specifies CASSLSGSSYNEQFF.

In its sample, this clone was seen a few times. V usage is TRBV19 and J usage is TRBJ1-5, with TRBD1 as a possible D gene (6 bases). V lost 5 bases and J lost 1, with 9 bases in between. There are 14 residues in the CDR3. Germline CDR1 reads LNHDA; CDR2 reads SQIVND (reference sequence). The CDR3 loop reads CASSVQGSNQPQHF. The CDR3 coding sequence is TGTGCCAGTAGTGTACAGGGAAGCAATCAGCCCCAGCATTTT.

This sequence joins TRBV6-1 and TRBJ1-5, with TRBD1 matching 9 bases. The length of the CDR3 is 14 residues. After removal of 6 bases from V and 5 bases from J, the junction contained 5 bases not matched to a gene. Germline lookup yields CDR1 MNHNS and CDR2 SASEGT. CDR3 DNA: TGTGCCAGCAGCATGGACAGGGGATATCAGCCCCAGCATTTT. Its protein is CASSMDRGYQPQHF.

The chain employs TRBV9 and TRBJ1-3, with D tentatively TRBD1 (5 bases). The germline gives CDR1 SGDLS, CDR2 YYNGEE. The CDR3 totals 15 residues. V dropped 1 base and J dropped 1 base, with 9 bases sitting between them. The CDR3 DNA follows: TGTGCCAGCAGCGTAACTACAGGTTCTGGAAACACCATATATTTT. Translating gives CASSVTTGSGNTIYF.

This clone appeared a few times. This chain links TRBV2 with TRBJ2-5; 8 nucleotides agree with TRBD2. The germline V gene encodes CDR1 SNHLY and CDR2 FYNNEI. The V segment lost 1 base and the J segment 1 base; nucleotides outside the gene matches: 8. The CDR3 totals 17 residues. The CDR3 is CASSEVESGGIQETQYF. The CDR3 region has the DNA TGTGCCAGCAGTGAAGTCGAGAGCGGGGGCATCCAAGAGACCCAGTACTTC.

J is TRBJ1-2 and V is TRBV6-1; possible D gene TRBD1, 6 bases. Deletions cut 2 bases from V and 7 bases from J, with 14 bases between. The CDR3 length is 14 residues. Germline CDR1 reads MNHNS; CDR2 reads SASEGT. CDR3 in amino acids: CASSETRTVSGYTF. The CDR3 DNA reads as TGTGCCAGCAGTGAAACGCGGACAGTATCTGGCTACACCTTC.

The chain uses TRBV6-5 and TRBJ2-2; D is unresolved. Germline V lookup: CDR1 MNHEY, CDR2 SVGAGI. Between the trimmed V and J ends, which lost 7 bases and 0 bases, there was a span of 9 bases. The CDR3 sequence is 14 residues long. CDR3 coding DNA: TGTGCCAGCACCGGTGCCGCGAACACCGGGGAGCTGTTTTTT. Its protein product is CASTGAANTGELFF.

To note about this clone: Other nucleotide sequences from this sample produce the same CDR3. Here the CDR3 DNA reads TGCGCCAGCAGCCAAGGACAGAACACCGGGGAGCTGTTTTTT. This gives the protein CASSQGQNTGELFF. The rearrangement links TRBV4-3 to TRBJ2-2; no definite D call. The CDR3 runs 14 residues. The germline V gene has CDR1 LGHNA and CDR2 YSLEER. With 1 base removed from V and 1 base from J, the gap between germline ends came to 4 bases.

In this sample, this clone turned up a few times. The gene calls are TRBV18 and TRBJ2-5, with D uncertain. CDR3 length: 13 amino acids. V was cut by 6 bases and J by 7 bases, with 15 bases left in between. Germline V gene data show CDR1 as KGHSH and CDR2 as LQKENI. The CDR3 region is CASSGSDTGTQYF. CDR3 nucleotides: TGTGCCAGCTCGGGATCCGACACCGGGACCCAGTACTTC.

The chain is built from TRBV28 and TRBJ2-7, with no clear D. In germline, CDR1 is MDHEN, CDR2 SYDVKM. This CDR3 region has 15 residues. Deletions cut 5 bases from V and 4 bases from J, with 18 bases between. The CDR3 reads CASSPGGALVYEQYF. CDR3 DNA sequence: TGTGCCAGCAGTCCCGGTGGTGCCTTGGTTTACGAGCAGTACTTC. The full variable domain, with the rest looked up from reference TRBV28 and TRBJ2-7, is DVKVTQSSRYLVKRTGEKVFLECVQDMDHENMFWYRQDPGLGLRLIYFSYDVKMKEKGDIPEGYSVSREKKERFSLILESASTNQTSMYLCASSPGGALVYEQYFGPGTRLTVT.

This clone appeared a few times. The chain joins TRBV9 to TRBJ2-7, with D maybe TRBD1 (5 bases). Trimming pared 2 bases from V and 2 bases from J, leaving 11 bases between. The CDR3 covers 14 residues. Germline CDR1 reads SGDLS; CDR2 reads YYNGEE. CDR3 sequence (DNA): TGTGCCAGCAGCGTTCAAGACAGTGCCTACGAGCAGTACTTC. Its translation: CASSVQDSAYEQYF.

The CDR3 coding sequence is TGTGCCAGTAGTACTACAGGGGTCCGTAACTATGGCTACACCTTC. Amino acid sequence: CASSTTGVRNYGYTF. This sequence joins TRBV19 and TRBJ1-2; TRBD1 matches 7 bases. The CDR3 consists of 15 residues. Trimming removed 4 bases from V and 1 base from J; junction bases left unmatched: 6. CDR1 is LNHDA and CDR2 is SQIVND in the germline V gene (reference sequence).

This clone was detected a few times. This chain links TRBV29-1 with TRBJ2-7; 8 nucleotides agree with TRBD1. The V gene end was trimmed by 7 bases and the J gene end by 0 bases; junction bases not matched to a gene: 5. Per germline, CDR1 SQVTM and CDR2 ANQGSEA. The CDR3 is 13 residues long. Written as DNA, the CDR3 is TGCAGCGGATGGGACAGGAGCTCCTACGAGCAGTACTTC. Its translation is CSGWDRSSYEQYF.

This chain links TRBV2 with TRBJ2-1; 9 nucleotides line up with TRBD2. The CDR3 runs to 15 residues. After removal of 3 bases from V and 2 bases from J, the junction contained 2 bases not matched to a gene. Germline V gene sequence: CDR1 SNHLY, CDR2 FYNNEI. The DNA of the CDR3 is TGTGCCAGCAGTGAGCGCGGGGGGGCCTACAATGAGCAGTTCTTC. The encoded protein is CASSERGGAYNEQFF.

The CDR3 DNA is TGCGCCAGCAGCCATTACAATGAGCAGTTCTTC. Translating it yields CASSHYNEQFF. V gene TRBV4-1 combines with J gene TRBJ2-1; no firm D call. The germline gives CDR1 MGHRA, CDR2 YSYEKL. Deletions cut 3 bases from V and 4 bases from J, with 1 base between. This CDR3 is 11 amino acids long.

This sequence joins TRBV5-1 and TRBJ2-5; tentatively, D is TRBD1 or TRBD2 (5 bases each). The CDR3 runs to 14 residues. V lost 3 bases, J lost 5 bases, and 14 bases lay in between. Germline CDR1 is SGHRS and CDR2 is YFSETQ. CDR3 sequence: CASSSRDQGETQYF. The CDR3 DNA is TGCGCCAGCAGCTCCCGGGACCAAGGGGAGACCCAGTACTTC.

The chain is built from TRBV6-5 and TRBJ1-2, with D hard to call. CDR3 size: 13 residues. Trimming left V 6 bases short and J 7 bases short, with 15 bases between. Germline assignment: CDR1 MNHEY and CDR2 SVGAGI. The DNA of the CDR3 is TGTGCCAGCAGCTCCCGAGGGCCTAGTGGCTACACCTTC. Protein product: CASSSRGPSGYTF.

This clone was observed a handful of times. The rearrangement joins TRBV6-1 to TRBJ2-7; 10 bases map to TRBD1. The V and J ends lost 2 bases and 4 bases, in that order; junction bases with no gene match: 8. Germline V gene lookup returns CDR1 MNHNS and CDR2 SASEGT. The CDR3 spans 16 residues. The CDR3 here is CASSEYGRQGAYEQYF. The CDR3 region has the DNA TGTGCCAGCAGTGAATATGGTAGACAGGGGGCTTACGAGCAGTACTTC.

This clone came up a few times. The chain links TRBV7-9 to TRBJ2-6, with D maybe TRBD1 (6 bases). The CDR3 is made up of 14 amino acids. Trimming removed 7 bases at V and 2 bases at J, with 9 bases between. Germline values: CDR1 SEHNR, CDR2 FQNEAQ (reference sequence). CDR3 sequence: CASMPGAGANVLTF. The CDR3 region has the DNA TGTGCCAGCATGCCAGGGGCTGGGGCCAACGTCCTGACTTTC.

The rearrangement joins TRBV4-3 to TRBJ2-7; TRBD1 or TRBD2 may be the D gene (5 bases each). Germline loops: CDR1 LGHNA, CDR2 YSLEER. The CDR3 is 15 residues long. Trimming removed 0 bases at V and 3 bases at J, with 12 bases between. The CDR3 DNA is TGCGCCAGCAGCCAAGAGAGGGGTTACCTCTACGAGCAGTACTTC. Amino acids: CASSQERGYLYEQYF.

This clone came up a few times. CDR3: CASSPSGVLDIQYF. The DNA of the CDR3 is TGTGCCAGCAGCCCTAGCGGGGTCCTTGACATTCAGTACTTC. This rearrangement joins TRBV14 to TRBJ2-4; TRBD2 matches at 9 bases. From germline, CDR1 is SGHDN and CDR2 FVKESK. CDR3 length: 14 residues. V was pared by 4 bases and J by 8 bases, with 6 bases of the junction left unmatched.